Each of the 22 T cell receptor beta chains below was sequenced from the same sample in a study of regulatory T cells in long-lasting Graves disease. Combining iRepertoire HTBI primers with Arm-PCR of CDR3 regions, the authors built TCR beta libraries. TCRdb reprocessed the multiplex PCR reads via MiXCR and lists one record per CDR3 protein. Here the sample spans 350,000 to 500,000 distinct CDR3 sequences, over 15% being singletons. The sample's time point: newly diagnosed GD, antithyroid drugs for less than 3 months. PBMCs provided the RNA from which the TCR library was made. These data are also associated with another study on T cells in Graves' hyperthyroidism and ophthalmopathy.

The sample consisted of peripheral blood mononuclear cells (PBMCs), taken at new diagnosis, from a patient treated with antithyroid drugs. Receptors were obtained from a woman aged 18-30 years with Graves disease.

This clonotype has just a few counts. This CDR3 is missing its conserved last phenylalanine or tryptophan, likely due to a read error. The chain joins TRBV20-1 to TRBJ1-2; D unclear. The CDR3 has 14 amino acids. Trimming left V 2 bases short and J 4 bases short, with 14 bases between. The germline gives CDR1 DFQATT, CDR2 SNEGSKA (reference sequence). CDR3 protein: CSARSASIPYGYTI. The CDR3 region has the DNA TGCAGTGCTAGATCTGCCTCAATTCCCTATGGCTACACCATC.

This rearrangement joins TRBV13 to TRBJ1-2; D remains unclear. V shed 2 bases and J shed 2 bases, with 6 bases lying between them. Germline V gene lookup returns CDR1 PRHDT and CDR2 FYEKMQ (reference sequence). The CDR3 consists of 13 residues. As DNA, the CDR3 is TGTGCCAGCAGCTTACCCGGGAACTATGGCTACACCTTC. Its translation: CASSLPGNYGYTF.

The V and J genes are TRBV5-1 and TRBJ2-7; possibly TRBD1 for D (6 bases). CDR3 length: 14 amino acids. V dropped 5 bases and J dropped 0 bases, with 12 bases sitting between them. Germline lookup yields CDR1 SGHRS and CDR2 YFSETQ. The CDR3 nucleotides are TGCGCCAGCAGTGTACAGGGTGGCTCCTACGAGCAGTACTTC. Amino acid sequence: CASSVQGGSYEQYF.

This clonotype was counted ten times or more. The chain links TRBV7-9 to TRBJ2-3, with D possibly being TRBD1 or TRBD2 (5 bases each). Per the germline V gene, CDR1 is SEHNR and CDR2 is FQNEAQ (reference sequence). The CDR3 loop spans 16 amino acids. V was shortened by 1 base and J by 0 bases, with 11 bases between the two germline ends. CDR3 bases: TGTGCCAGCAGCTTAGACCACAGGACTAGCACAGATACGCAGTATTTT. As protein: CASSLDHRTSTDTQYF.

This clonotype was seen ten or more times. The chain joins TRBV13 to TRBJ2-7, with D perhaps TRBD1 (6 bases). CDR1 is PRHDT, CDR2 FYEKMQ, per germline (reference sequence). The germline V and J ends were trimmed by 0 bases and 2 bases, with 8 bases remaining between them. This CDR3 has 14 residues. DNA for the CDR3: TGTGCCAGCAGCTTAGGGGACAGTACCTACGAGCAGTACTTC. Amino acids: CASSLGDSTYEQYF.

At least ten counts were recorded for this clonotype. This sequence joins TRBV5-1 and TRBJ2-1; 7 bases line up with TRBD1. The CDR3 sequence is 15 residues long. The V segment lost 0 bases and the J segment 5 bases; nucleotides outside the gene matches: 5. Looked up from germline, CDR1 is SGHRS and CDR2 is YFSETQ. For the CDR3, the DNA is TGCGCCAGCAGCTTGGTAGGGGGCTTCAACAATGAGCAGTTCTTC. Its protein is CASSLVGGFNNEQFF.

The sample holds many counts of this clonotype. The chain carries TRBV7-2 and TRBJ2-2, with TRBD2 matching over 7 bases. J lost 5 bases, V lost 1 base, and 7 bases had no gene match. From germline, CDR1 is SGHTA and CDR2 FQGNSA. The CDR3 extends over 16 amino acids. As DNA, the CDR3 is TGTGCCAGCAGCTTAGGCCCAGCGGGATGGACCGGGGAGCTGTTTTTT. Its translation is CASSLGPAGWTGELFF.

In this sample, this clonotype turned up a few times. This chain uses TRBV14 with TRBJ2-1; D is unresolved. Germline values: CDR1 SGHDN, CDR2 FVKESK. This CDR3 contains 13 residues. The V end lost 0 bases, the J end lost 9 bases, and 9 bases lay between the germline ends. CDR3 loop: CASSQELRSEQFF. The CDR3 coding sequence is TGTGCCAGCAGCCAAGAGCTCCGAAGTGAGCAGTTCTTC.

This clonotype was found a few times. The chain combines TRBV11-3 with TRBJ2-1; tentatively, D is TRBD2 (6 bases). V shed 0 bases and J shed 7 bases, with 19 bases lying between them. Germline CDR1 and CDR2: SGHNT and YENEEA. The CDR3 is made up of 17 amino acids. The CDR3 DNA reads TGTGCCAGCAGCTTAGATCTAGCCCGGGAGATGGGGAATGAGCAGTTCTTC. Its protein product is CASSLDLAREMGNEQFF.

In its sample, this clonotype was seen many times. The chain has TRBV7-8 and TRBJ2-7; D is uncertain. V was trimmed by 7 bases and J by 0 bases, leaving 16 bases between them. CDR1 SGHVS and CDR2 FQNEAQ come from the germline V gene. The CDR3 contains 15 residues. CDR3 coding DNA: TGTGCCAGCACCAACCTACAGAGTCTCTCCTACGAGCAGTACTTC. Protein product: CASTNLQSLSYEQYF.

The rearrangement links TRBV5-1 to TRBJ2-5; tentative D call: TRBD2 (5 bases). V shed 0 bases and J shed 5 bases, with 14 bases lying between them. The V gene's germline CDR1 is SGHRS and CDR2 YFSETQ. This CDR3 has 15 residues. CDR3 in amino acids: CASSLGAGLKETQYF. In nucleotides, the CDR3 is TGCGCCAGCAGCTTGGGCGCAGGACTGAAGGAGACCCAGTACTTC.

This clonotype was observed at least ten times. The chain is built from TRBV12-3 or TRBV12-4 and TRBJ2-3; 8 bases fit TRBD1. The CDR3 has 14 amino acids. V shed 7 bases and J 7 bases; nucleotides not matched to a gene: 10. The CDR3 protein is CASTETGEQYTQYF. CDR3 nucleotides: TGTGCCAGCACCGAGACAGGGGAACAATATACGCAGTATTTT.

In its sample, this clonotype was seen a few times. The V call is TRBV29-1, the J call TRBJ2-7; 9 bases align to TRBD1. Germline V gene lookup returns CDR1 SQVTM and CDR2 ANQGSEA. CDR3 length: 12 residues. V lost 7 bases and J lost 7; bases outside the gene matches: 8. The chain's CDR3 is CSAGDRVGEQYF. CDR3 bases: TGCAGCGCAGGGGACAGGGTTGGAGAGCAGTACTTC.

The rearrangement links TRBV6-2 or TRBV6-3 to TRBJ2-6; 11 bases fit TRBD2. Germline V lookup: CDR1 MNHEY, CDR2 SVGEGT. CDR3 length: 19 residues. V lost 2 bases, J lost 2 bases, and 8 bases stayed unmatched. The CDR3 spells CASSYPNSGRAAGANVLTF. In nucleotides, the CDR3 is TGTGCCAGCAGTTACCCCAATAGCGGGAGGGCCGCTGGGGCCAACGTCCTGACTTTC.

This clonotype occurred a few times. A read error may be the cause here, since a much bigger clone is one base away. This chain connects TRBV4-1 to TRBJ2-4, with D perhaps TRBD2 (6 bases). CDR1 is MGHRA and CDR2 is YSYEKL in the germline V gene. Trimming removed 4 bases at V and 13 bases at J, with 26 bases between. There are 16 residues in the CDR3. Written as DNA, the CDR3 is TGCGCCAGCAGCCGGGTTGGAGGGAGCGGTTACAATGAGCAGTACTTC. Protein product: CASSRVGGSGYNEQYF.

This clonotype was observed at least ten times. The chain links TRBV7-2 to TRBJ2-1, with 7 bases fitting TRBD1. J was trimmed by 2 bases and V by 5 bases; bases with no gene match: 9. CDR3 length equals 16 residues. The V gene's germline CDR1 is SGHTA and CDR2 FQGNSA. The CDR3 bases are TGTGCCAGCAGCAGGGGACAGTTTCCTCCCTACAATGAGCAGTTCTTC. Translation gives CASSRGQFPPYNEQFF.

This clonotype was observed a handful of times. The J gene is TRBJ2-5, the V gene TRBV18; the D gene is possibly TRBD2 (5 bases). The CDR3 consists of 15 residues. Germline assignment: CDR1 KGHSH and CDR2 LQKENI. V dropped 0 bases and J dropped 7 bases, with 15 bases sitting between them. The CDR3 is CASSPPSREIGTQYF. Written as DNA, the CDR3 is TGTGCCAGCTCACCACCAAGTAGGGAGATCGGGACCCAGTACTTC.

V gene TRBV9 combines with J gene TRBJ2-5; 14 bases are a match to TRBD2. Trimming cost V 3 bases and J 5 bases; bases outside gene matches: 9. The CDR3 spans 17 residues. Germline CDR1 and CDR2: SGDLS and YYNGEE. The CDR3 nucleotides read TGTGCCAGCAGCGCGTGGGGGACTAGCGGGAGTGTGGAGACCCAGTACTTC. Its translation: CASSAWGTSGSVETQYF.

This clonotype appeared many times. CDR3: CSVGGQAYEQYF. In DNA form, the CDR3 reads TGCAGCGTTGGAGGACAAGCCTACGAGCAGTACTTC. The rearrangement links TRBV29-1 to TRBJ2-7; maybe TRBD1 (5 bases). The CDR3 runs 12 residues. Germline assignment: CDR1 SQVTM and CDR2 ANQGSEA. Deletions cut 4 bases from V and 2 bases from J, with 9 bases between.

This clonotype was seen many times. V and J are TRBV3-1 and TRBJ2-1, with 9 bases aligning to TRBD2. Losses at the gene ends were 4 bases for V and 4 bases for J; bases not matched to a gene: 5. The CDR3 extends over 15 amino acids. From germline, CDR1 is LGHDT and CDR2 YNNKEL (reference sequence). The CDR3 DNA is TGTGCCAGCAGCCCCCCCAGCGGGGGGTACAATGAGCAGTTCTTC. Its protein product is CASSPPSGGYNEQFF.

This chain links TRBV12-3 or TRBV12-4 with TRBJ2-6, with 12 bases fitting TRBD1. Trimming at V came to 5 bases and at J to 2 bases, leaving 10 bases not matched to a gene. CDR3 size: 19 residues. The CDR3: CASSHTPGTGGAGANVLTF. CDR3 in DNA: TGTGCCAGCAGTCACACACCCGGGACAGGGGGCGCTGGGGCCAACGTCCTGACTTTC.

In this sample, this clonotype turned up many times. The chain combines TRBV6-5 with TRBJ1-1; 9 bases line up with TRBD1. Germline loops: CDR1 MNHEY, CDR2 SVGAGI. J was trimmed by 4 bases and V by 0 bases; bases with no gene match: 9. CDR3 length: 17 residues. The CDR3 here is CASSYSGRQGVTTEAFF. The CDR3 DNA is TGTGCCAGCAGTTACTCGGGGAGACAGGGGGTTACCACTGAAGCTTTCTTT.